The rows below give T cell receptor beta chains drawn from one sample of a study of shared clonotypes between healthy human individuals. Data came from immunoSEQ multiplex PCR; TCRdb stores just in-frame clones and leaves some out. The sample records over a million clones, 78% being singletons. Sequencing was carried out using memory CD4+ T cells from PBMCs. The receptors shown here come from a man between 18 and 35 years old in good health. Some clones in this sample may be carry-over from other donors' samples. Each CDR3 is given without its conserved first and last residue. Each record gives: V gene, J gene, CDR3 protein.

TRBV29-1,TRBJ1-1,SAPGQGLTEAF
TRBV5-1,TRBJ2-3,ASSDILAGVGDTQY
TRBV7-9,TRBJ2-7,ASSPSSYEQY
TRBV5-1,TRBJ1-4,ASSPETGYNEKLF
TRBV28,TRBJ2-7,ASSFRGGLKGITYEQY
TRBV28,TRBJ1-5,ASSPLGTGLNQPQH
TRBV29-1,TRBJ1-1,SVQRRLMNTEAF
TRBV6-1,TRBJ2-4,ASSGEPDIQY
TRBV10-1,TRBJ2-3,ASSEDPDTQY
TRBV19,TRBJ1-2,ASSNYRADYGYT
TRBV9,TRBJ1-1,ASSVGTDREGTEAF
TRBV14,TRBJ1-4,ASSPIATNEKLF
TRBV27,TRBJ1-5,ASSASGGPQH
TRBV7-2,TRBJ2-7,ASSWNPGQSYEQY
TRBV6-1,TRBJ1-2,ASSTTGTIYGYT
TRBV18,TRBJ1-4,ASSPAAGDEKLF
TRBV2,TRBJ2-7,ASSEGGRPSYEQY
TRBV5-1,TRBJ2-2,ASSMGQTNTGELF
TRBV4-3,TRBJ2-5,ASSQRAGETQY
TRBV6-6,TRBJ2-1,ASSSLAGAYNEQF
TRBV25-1,TRBJ2-7,ARVLLAGHEQY
TRBV7-9,TRBJ1-5,ASSPNGELPQH